This section outlines one TCR beta chain sequence together with its context. This specimen belongs to a study of control samples from healthy donors and cancer patients. The CDR3 spans 12 residues. In germline, CDR1 is MDHEN, CDR2 SYDVKM. Trimming removed 2 bases at V and 5 bases at J, with 6 bases between. The protocol was immunoSEQ multiplex PCR, while the TCRdb copy is restricted to in-frame clones and leaves out a portion. This sample contains fewer than 200,000 clones. Sequencing was done on a sample of blood. V is TRBV28 and J is TRBJ1-1; unclear D gene. This clonotype was obtained from a woman aged 25 to 39 in good health. DNA for the CDR3: TGTGCCAGCAGTTTAGTTAGGACTGAAGCTTTCTTT. The encoded protein is CASSLVRTEAFF.